Below are 14 T cell receptor beta chains sequenced from a single sample in a study of monozygotic twins with inflammatory bowel disease. TCRdb re-called the 5' RACE reads, yielding one record per CDR3 amino acid sequence without DNA. The sample shows about 210,000 distinct CDR3 sequences, and less than 2% sits with its ten largest clones. Sequenced material: blood. All receptors derive from a human donor with ulcerative colitis or Crohn's disease, or a healthy co-twin of an affected twin (not recorded which).

The chain combines TRBV6-1 with TRBJ1-5; without DNA, the TCRdb call of TRBD1 cannot be checked. Per the germline V gene, CDR1 is MNHNS and CDR2 is SASEGT. The CDR3 totals 16 residues. The CDR3 sequence: CAIQDRGGWGNQPQHF.

This chain joins TRBV5-1 and TRBJ2-2. The CDR3 is 15 residues long. Germline V gives CDR1 SGHRS, CDR2 YFSETQ. Here the CDR3 reads CASRFGPRNTGELFF.

The rearrangement uses TRBV5-4 and TRBJ2-2; as DNA is missing, the TRBD2 call by TCRdb cannot be tested. In germline, CDR1 is SGHNT, CDR2 YYREEE (reference sequence). This CDR3 has 16 residues. The CDR3 here is CASSLDRGGVAGELFF.

This chain uses TRBV20-1 with TRBJ2-5; the D call of TRBD1 rests on TCRdb alone, since no DNA is present to check it. The germline V gene encodes CDR1 DFQATT and CDR2 SNEGSKA (reference sequence). This CDR3 has 13 residues. This CDR3 is CSARTVMRETQYF.

The chain employs TRBV12-3 or TRBV12-4 and TRBJ2-3; the TRBD1 assignment by TCRdb is unverifiable without DNA. The CDR3 runs 13 residues. CDR3 in amino acids: CASSFRGSDTQYF.

This chain links TRBV5-1 with TRBJ2-3. Germline V lookup: CDR1 SGHRS, CDR2 YFSETQ. This CDR3 region has 14 residues. CDR3 region: CASSLVQGLDTQYF.

The chain recombines TRBV7-3 with TRBJ2-2; the TRBD1 assignment by TCRdb is unverifiable without DNA. CDR3 length equals 16 residues. Germline assignment: CDR1 SGHTA and CDR2 FQGTGA. The chain's CDR3 is CASSLRGTVNTGELFF.

The V and J genes are TRBV28 and TRBJ2-5; with no DNA, the TCRdb D assignment of TRBD2 cannot be verified. Germline CDR1 and CDR2: MDHEN and SYDVKM. CDR3 length: 15 residues. CDR3 loop: CASSLGQGGQETQYF.

The chain carries TRBV12-3 or TRBV12-4 and TRBJ2-3; TCRdb names TRBD1, which stays unverified in the absence of DNA. The CDR3 has 15 residues. CDR3 sequence: CASREWGGGTDTQYF.

CDR3 in amino acids: CASSTGGYEQFF. The chain is built from TRBV5-1 and TRBJ2-1; the TRBD1 assignment by TCRdb is unverifiable without DNA. The CDR3 covers 12 residues. From germline, CDR1 is SGHRS and CDR2 YFSETQ.

The rearrangement links TRBV5-1 to TRBJ2-2; TCRdb gives TRBD2 as the D gene, but with no DNA this cannot be confirmed. The CDR3 consists of 15 residues. Germline values: CDR1 SGHRS, CDR2 YFSETQ. CDR3 protein: CASSLGLTTTGELFF.

This chain uses TRBV12-3 or TRBV12-4 with TRBJ2-7; TCRdb names TRBD2, which stays unverified in the absence of DNA. The CDR3 covers 13 residues. The CDR3 sequence is CASSWRAAYEQYF.

The chain carries TRBV5-1 and TRBJ1-1. The CDR3 runs 16 residues. Germline values: CDR1 SGHRS, CDR2 YFSETQ. Here the CDR3 reads CASSLDGRVMNTEAFF.

The genes are TRBV19 and TRBJ2-1. From germline, CDR1 is LNHDA and CDR2 SQIVND (reference sequence). The length of the CDR3 is 15 residues. The CDR3 loop reads CASRKISSSYNEQFF.